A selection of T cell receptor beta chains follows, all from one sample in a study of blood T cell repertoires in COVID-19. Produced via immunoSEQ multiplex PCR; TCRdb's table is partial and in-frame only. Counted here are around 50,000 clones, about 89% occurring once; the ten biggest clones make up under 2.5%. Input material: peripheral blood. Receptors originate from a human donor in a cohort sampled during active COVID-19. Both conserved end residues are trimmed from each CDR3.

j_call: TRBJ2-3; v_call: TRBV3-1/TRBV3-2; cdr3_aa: ASSQDPGTSGGGQY
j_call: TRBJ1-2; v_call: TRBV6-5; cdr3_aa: ASRPQGLNNYGYT
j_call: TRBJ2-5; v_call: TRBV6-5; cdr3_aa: ASSYPTGGTQY
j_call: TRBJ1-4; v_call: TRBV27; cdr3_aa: ASSPGQGHEKLF
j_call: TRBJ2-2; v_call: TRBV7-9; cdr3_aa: ASSWDSYNTGELF
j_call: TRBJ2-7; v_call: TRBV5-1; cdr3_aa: ASSVGQSYEQY
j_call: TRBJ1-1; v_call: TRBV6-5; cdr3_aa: ASSYDGTGGPTF
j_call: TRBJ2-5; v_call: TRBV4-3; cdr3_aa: ASSQDSGRGQETQY
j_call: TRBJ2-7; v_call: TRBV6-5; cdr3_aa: ASRKPVSYEQY
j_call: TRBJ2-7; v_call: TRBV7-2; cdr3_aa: ASSLVTYFNSYEQY
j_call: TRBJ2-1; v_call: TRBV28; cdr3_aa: ASAERRASSYNEQF
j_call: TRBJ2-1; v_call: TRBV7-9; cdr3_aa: ASSPSRTSGGYDEQF
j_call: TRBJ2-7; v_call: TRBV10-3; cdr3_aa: AISERQGGVGEQY
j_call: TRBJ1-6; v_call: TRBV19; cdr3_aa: AVGGPGNSPLH
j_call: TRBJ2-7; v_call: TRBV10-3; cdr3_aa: AIRETGAYEQY
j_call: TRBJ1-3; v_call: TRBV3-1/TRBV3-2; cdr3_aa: ASSPGDGSSGNTIY
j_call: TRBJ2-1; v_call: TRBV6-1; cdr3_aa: ASSEVTSVYNEQF
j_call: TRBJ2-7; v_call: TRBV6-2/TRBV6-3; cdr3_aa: ASSYSYGSDYEQY
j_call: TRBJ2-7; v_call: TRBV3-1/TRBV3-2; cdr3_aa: ASSLQAPGTSGSYEQY
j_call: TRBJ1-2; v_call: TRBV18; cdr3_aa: ASRTSPGQGPSGYT
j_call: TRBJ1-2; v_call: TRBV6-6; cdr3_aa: ASSYQTTGALIGYT
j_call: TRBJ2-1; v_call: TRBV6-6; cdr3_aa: ASTAIGSYNEQF
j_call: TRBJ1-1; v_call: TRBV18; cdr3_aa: ASSQAADAEAF
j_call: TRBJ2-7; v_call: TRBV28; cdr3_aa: ASSSQGAAYEQY
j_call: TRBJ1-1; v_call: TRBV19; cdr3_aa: ASSLLTQENTEAF
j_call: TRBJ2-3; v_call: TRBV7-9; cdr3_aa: ASSLGAPLTDTQY
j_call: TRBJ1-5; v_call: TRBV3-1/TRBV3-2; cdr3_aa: ASSPYRGGQPQH
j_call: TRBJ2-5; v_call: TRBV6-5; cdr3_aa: ASSYSTGGFLGTQY
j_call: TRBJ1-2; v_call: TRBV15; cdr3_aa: ATSRDQRGPVSGYT
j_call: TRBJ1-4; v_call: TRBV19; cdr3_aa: ASSVDRGTIEKLF
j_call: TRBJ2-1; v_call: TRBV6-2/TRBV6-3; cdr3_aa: ASSTIAGAPNEQF
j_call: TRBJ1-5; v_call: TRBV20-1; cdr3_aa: SASPGRGVGQPQH
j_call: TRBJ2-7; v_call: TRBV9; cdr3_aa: ASGVESGTSGNYEQY
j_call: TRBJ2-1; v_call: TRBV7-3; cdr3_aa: ASSLGGRDEQF
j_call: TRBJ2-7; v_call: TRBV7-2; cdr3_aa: ASSLEMGQVHEQY
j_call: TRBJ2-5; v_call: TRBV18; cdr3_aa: ASSPERGIQETQY
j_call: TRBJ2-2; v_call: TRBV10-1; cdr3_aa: ASSGHSNTGELF
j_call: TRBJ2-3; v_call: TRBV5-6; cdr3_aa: ASSSEGVGADTQY
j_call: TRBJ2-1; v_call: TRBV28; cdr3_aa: ASSFFLVGLGSYNEQF
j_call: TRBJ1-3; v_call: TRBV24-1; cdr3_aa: ATRDRPNSGNTIY
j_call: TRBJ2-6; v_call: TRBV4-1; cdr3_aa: ASSGQGWGPSGANVLT
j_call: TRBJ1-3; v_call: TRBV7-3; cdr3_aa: ASSLTGPGNTIY